A single sample is the source of the 29 T cell receptor beta chains below, sequenced in a study of CD8+ T cells in alopecia areata. Extracted from the samples, RNA was reverse transcribed into cDNA to serve as the sequencing template. Repertoires were generated with immunoSEQ multiplex PCR, while TCRdb's copy carries only in-frame clones and drops some. The data contain hundreds of thousands of clones, around three fifths of them seen just once; the ten biggest clones take up about 0.88%. Stated treatment: oral pan-JAK inhibitor, 5-10 mg twice daily. The sequenced sample was CD4+ T cells sorted from blood, obtained at week 52, from a patient treated with tofacitinib. The receptor source for this set is a human donor with alopecia areata.

This clone was observed once. The chain couples TRBV15 to TRBJ2-7, with 8 bases aligning to TRBD1. The CDR3 has 13 residues. Unmatched junction bases numbered 7, after V lost 5 bases and J lost 7 bases. CDR1 is LNHNV and CDR2 is YYDKDF in the germline V gene (reference sequence). CDR3 nucleotide sequence: TGTGCCACCAGCGGATACAGGGGGTATGAGCAGTACTTC. This encodes CATSGYRGYEQYF.

The CDR3 coding sequence is TGTGCCATTTCAAGGACAGCCGAGGATGAGCAGTTCTTC. Protein product: CAISRTAEDEQFF. The J gene is TRBJ2-1, the V gene TRBV19; the D gene is possibly TRBD1 (6 bases). CDR1 LNHDA and CDR2 SQIVND come from the germline V gene (reference sequence). Trimming removed 10 bases from V and 8 bases from J, with 18 bases in between. The CDR3 runs 13 residues.

This clone showed up just a few times. The V call is TRBV29-1, the J call TRBJ2-5; no definite D call. This CDR3 has 12 amino acids. Per germline, CDR1 SQVTM and CDR2 ANQGSEA. V was clipped by 3 bases and J by 4 bases, with 9 bases between them. The CDR3 DNA reads as TGCAGCGTTGACGCAGCTCGAGAGACCCAGTACTTC. It encodes CSVDAARETQYF. The variable domain in full, completed from reference TRBV29-1 and TRBJ2-5, reads SAVISQKPSRDICQRGTSLTIQCQVDSQVTMMFWYRQQPGQSLTLIATANQGSEATYESGFVIDKFPISRPNLTFSTLTVSNMSPEDSSIYLCSVDAARETQYFGPGTRLLVL.

This clone was seen a handful of times. The J gene is TRBJ2-7, the V gene TRBV5-6; weak D call: TRBD2 (6 bases). The CDR3 is 16 residues long. V was trimmed by 4 bases and J by 4 bases, leaving 21 bases between them. CDR1 is SGHDT, CDR2 YYEEEE, per germline. The CDR3 DNA sequence: TGTGCCAGCAGCAACCAACAGGACTACCGCAGGTACGAGCAGTACTTC. Translation gives CASSNQQDYRRYEQYF. Full variable domain (outside the CDR3, taken from reference TRBV5-6 and TRBJ2-7): DAGVTQSPTHLIKTRGQQVTLRCSPKSGHDTVSWYQQALGQGPQFIFQYYEEEERQRGNFPDRFSGHQFPNYSSELNVNALLLGDSALYLCASSNQQDYRRYEQYFGPGTRLTVT.

The chain employs TRBV19 and TRBJ2-5; the match to TRBD2 covers 11 bases. The V gene's germline CDR1 is LNHDA and CDR2 SQIVND (reference sequence). V dropped 0 bases and J dropped 2; count of bases not matched to a gene: 2. This CDR3 contains 16 residues. CDR3 sequence reads: CASSIDLAGGQETQYF. In DNA, the CDR3 is TGTGCCAGTAGTATAGATCTAGCGGGGGGTCAAGAGACCCAGTACTTC. Complete variable domain (other parts from reference TRBV19 and TRBJ2-5): DGGITQSPKYLFRKEGQNVTLSCEQNLNHDAMYWYRQDPGQGLRLIYYSQIVNDFQKGDIAEGYSVSREKKESFPLTVTSAQKNPTAFYLCASSIDLAGGQETQYFGPGTRLLVL.

This clone has only a few counts. The V call is TRBV4-1, the J call TRBJ2-3, with no clear D. The germline gives CDR1 MGHRA, CDR2 YSYEKL. Trimming took 2 bases from V and 0 from J, leaving 12 bases between them. There are 16 residues in the CDR3. Written as DNA, the CDR3 is TGCGCCAGCAGCCAACTTGACTTGATCAGCACAGATACGCAGTATTTT. It specifies CASSQLDLISTDTQYF.

The V gene is TRBV4-2, the J gene TRBJ1-5; no clear D gene. Germline CDR1 reads LGHNA; CDR2 reads YNFKEQ. V dropped 1 base and J dropped 2 bases, with 12 bases sitting between them. The CDR3 has 16 amino acids. The CDR3 nucleotides read TGTGCCAGCAGCCAAGTTGGAGTTTGGGGCAATCAGCCCCAGCATTTT. This gives the protein CASSQVGVWGNQPQHF.

This chain uses TRBV15 with TRBJ1-1; possibly TRBD1 for D (5 bases). With 5 bases removed from V and 2 bases from J, the gap between germline ends came to 15 bases. Germline V gives CDR1 LNHNV, CDR2 YYDKDF (reference sequence). The CDR3 is made up of 15 amino acids. The CDR3 loop reads CATSASRWGNTEAFF. CDR3 DNA sequence: TGTGCCACCAGCGCCAGCCGGTGGGGCAACACTGAAGCTTTCTTT.

The genes are TRBV13 and TRBJ1-6; the D is unclear. The CDR3 loop spans 14 amino acids. V lost 3 bases and J 0 bases, leaving 3 bases between the germline ends. Per the germline V gene, CDR1 is PRHDT and CDR2 is FYEKMQ (reference sequence). CDR3 nucleotides: TGTGCCAGCAGCTTGAGCTCCTATAATTCACCCCTCCACTTT. Encoded protein: CASSLSSYNSPLHF.

This chain connects TRBV5-1 to TRBJ2-1; weak D call: TRBD2 (6 bases). Germline V gene sequence: CDR1 SGHRS, CDR2 YFSETQ. The V and J ends lost 4 bases and 10 bases respectively, with 15 bases between them. This CDR3 is built from 13 residues. The CDR3 is CASSQEGLGEQFF. The CDR3 DNA is TGCGCCAGCAGCCAGGAGGGCCTAGGGGAGCAGTTCTTC. The complete variable domain, with remaining parts taken from reference TRBV5-1 and TRBJ2-1, reads KAGVTQTPRYLIKTRGQQVTLSCSPISGHRSVSWYQQTPGQGLQFLFEYFSETQRNKGNFPGRFSGRQFSNSRSEMNVSTLELGDSALYLCASSQEGLGEQFFGPGTRLTVL.

The gene calls are TRBV11-2 and TRBJ2-6; D uncertain. Germline V gene data show CDR1 as SGHAT and CDR2 as FQNNGV. Deletions cut 1 base from V and 0 bases from J, with 7 bases between. The CDR3 runs 16 residues. The CDR3 reads CASSLGLSSGANVLTF. CDR3 sequence (DNA): TGTGCCAGCAGCTTAGGTTTGAGCTCTGGGGCCAACGTCCTGACTTTC.

A few counts support this clone. The chain joins TRBV30 to TRBJ2-1, with TRBD1 matching over 8 bases. Germline V gives CDR1 GTSNPN, CDR2 SVGIG (reference sequence). The CDR3 is made up of 12 amino acids. After removal of 4 bases from V and 8 bases from J, the junction contained 4 bases not matched to a gene. In DNA, the CDR3 is TGTGCCTGGACAGGGGGCGGCTATGAGCAGTTCTTC. This sequence encodes CAWTGGGYEQFF. Variable domain in full (rest from reference TRBV30 and TRBJ2-1): SQTIHQWPATLVQPVGSPLSLECTVEGTSNPNLYWYRQAAGRGLQLLFYSVGIGQISSEVPQNLSASRPQDRQFILSSKKLLLSDSGFYLCAWTGGGYEQFFGPGTRLTVL.

This sequence joins TRBV4-1 and TRBJ2-3; 12 bases match TRBD2. Germline CDR1 MGHRA, CDR2 YSYEKL. The V and J ends lost 5 bases and 3 bases, in that order; junction bases with no gene match: 9. This CDR3 is 17 amino acids long. The CDR3 loop reads CASSDHVTSGGTDTQYF. The CDR3, as DNA: TGCGCCAGCAGCGACCACGTGACTAGCGGGGGTACAGATACGCAGTATTTT.

This clone turned up a few times. This sequence joins TRBV27 and TRBJ2-7; 8 nucleotides align to TRBD1. This CDR3 comprises 16 residues. The V gene's germline CDR1 is MNHEY and CDR2 SMNVEV (reference sequence). V dropped 8 bases and J dropped 1; count of bases not matched to a gene: 13. CDR3 DNA: TGTGCCAGCCGATTCGCCCGACAGGGGAGGTCCTACGAGCAGTACTTC. Translation: CASRFARQGRSYEQYF.

The rearrangement joins TRBV15 to TRBJ2-2, with 8 nucleotides matching TRBD2. CDR3 length equals 17 residues. Germline assignment: CDR1 LNHNV and CDR2 YYDKDF (reference sequence). V lost 1 base to trimming and J lost 4 bases; unmatched junction nucleotides: 8. CDR3 residues: CATSRGLTGGPTGELFF. The CDR3 region has the DNA TGTGCCACCAGCAGAGGGTTAACGGGGGGGCCCACCGGGGAGCTGTTTTTT. Based on the CDR3 plus reference TRBV15 and TRBJ2-2, the full variable domain is DAMVIQNPRYQVTQFGKPVTLSCSQTLNHNVMYWYQQKSSQAPKLLFHYYDKDFNNEADTPDNFQSRRPNTSFCFLDIRSPGLGDTAMYLCATSRGLTGGPTGELFFGEGSRLTVL.

This rearrangement joins TRBV4-1 to TRBJ1-6; weak D call: TRBD1 (6 bases). V shed 4 bases and J shed 8 bases, with 12 bases lying between them. CDR1 and CDR2 from the germline V gene are MGHRA and YSYEKL. The CDR3 runs to 14 residues. CDR3 DNA: TGCGCCAGCAGCCTGGCGGGGGCGGATTCACCCCTCCACTTT. Its protein product is CASSLAGADSPLHF.

A single count supports this clone. This chain links TRBV4-2 with TRBJ2-3, with D perhaps matching TRBD2 (5 bases). Trimming removed 1 base at V and 1 base at J, with 6 bases between. Germline V gives CDR1 LGHNA, CDR2 YNFKEQ. The CDR3 totals 14 residues. The CDR3 bases are TGTGCCAGCAGCCAAGTTAGCGGCACAGATACGCAGTATTTT. It codes for CASSQVSGTDTQYF.

Details on this clone: One junction end does not reproduce the germline sequence, and a read error may be involved. The rearrangement joins TRBV2 to TRBJ1-5; 7 bases align to TRBD1. Germline V gene data show CDR1 as SNHLY and CDR2 as FYNNEI. This CDR3 has 15 residues. The CDR3: CASNEWGTEIQPQHF. The CDR3 DNA sequence: TGTGCCAGCAATGAATGGGGGACAGAAATTCAGCCCCAGCATTTT.

The rearrangement links TRBV7-8 to TRBJ2-7; D might be TRBD2 (6 bases). Looked up from germline, CDR1 is SGHVS and CDR2 is FQNEAQ. The CDR3 is 11 amino acids. V was cut by 2 bases and J by 7 bases, with 6 bases left in between. This CDR3 is CASSLRGEQYF. The CDR3 bases are TGTGCCAGCAGCTTACGGGGGGAGCAGTACTTC. Using reference TRBV7-8 and TRBJ2-7 for the parts outside the CDR3, the full variable domain is GAGVSQSPRYKVAKRGQDVALRCDPISGHVSLFWYQQALGQGPEFLTYFQNEAQLDKSGLPSDRFFAERPEGSVSTLKIQRTQQEDSAVYLCASSLRGEQYFGPGTRLTVT.

The J gene is TRBJ1-4, the V gene TRBV18; the D is unclear. Trimming cost V 4 bases and J 5 bases, with 11 bases left between them. The CDR3 is 14 amino acids. Germline-derived CDR1 and CDR2 are KGHSH and LQKENI. CDR3 residues: CASSLHLGNEKLFF. CDR3 DNA sequence: TGTGCCAGCTCACTTCACTTGGGAAATGAAAAACTGTTTTTT. Complete variable domain (other parts from reference TRBV18 and TRBJ1-4): NAGVMQNPRHLVRRRGQEARLRCSPMKGHSHVYWYRQLPEEGLKFMVYLQKENIIDESGMPKERFSAEFPKEGPSILRIQQVVRGDSAAYFCASSLHLGNEKLFFGSGTQLSVL.

The chain couples TRBV4-1 to TRBJ2-5, with 11 bases aligning to TRBD1. The CDR3 extends over 15 amino acids. J lost 5 bases, V lost 4 bases, and 6 bases had no gene match. From germline, CDR1 is MGHRA and CDR2 YSYEKL. The DNA of the CDR3 is TGCGCCAGCAGCCTCCCCGGACAGGGGGCTGAGACCCAGTACTTC. Translated, it gives CASSLPGQGAETQYF.

The rearrangement joins TRBV25-1 to TRBJ1-2; 8 nucleotides match TRBD1. From germline, CDR1 is MGHDK and CDR2 SYGVNS. Trimming at V came to 4 bases and at J to 6 bases, leaving 7 bases not matched to a gene. The CDR3 runs to 14 residues. The CDR3 sequence is CASSGFSTGDGYTF. In DNA form, the CDR3 reads TGTGCCAGCAGTGGATTTTCGACAGGGGATGGCTACACCTTC.

This clone was picked up a small number of times. The chain combines TRBV7-2 with TRBJ1-6; 8 bases align to TRBD1. After removal of 5 bases from V and 6 bases from J, the junction contained 6 bases not matched to a gene. Per germline, CDR1 SGHTA and CDR2 FQGNSA. CDR3 length equals 15 residues. CDR3 loop: CASSLLTGANSPLHF. The CDR3 bases are TGTGCCAGCAGCCTTCTGACAGGGGCTAATTCACCCCTCCACTTT.

The chain is built from TRBV12-5 and TRBJ1-2, with 7 bases lining up with TRBD1. V shed 3 bases, J shed 6 bases, and the junction held 10 bases outside the gene matches. This CDR3 has 15 amino acids. The germline V gene has CDR1 LGHNT and CDR2 FRNRAP. Here the CDR3 DNA reads TGTGCTAGTGGTTTACAGGACAGGCCGTACGATGGCTACACCTTC. Its translation: CASGLQDRPYDGYTF.

The V call is TRBV29-1, the J call TRBJ2-5; 7 bases fit TRBD1. The CDR3 runs to 13 residues. The germline gives CDR1 SQVTM, CDR2 ANQGSEA. With 3 bases clipped from V and 1 base from J, the junction kept 2 bases outside the gene matches. In DNA form, the CDR3 reads TGCAGCGTTGACAACAGGGGCCAAGAGACCCAGTACTTC. Its protein is CSVDNRGQETQYF. The entire variable domain, with the rest obtained from reference TRBV29-1 and TRBJ2-5, is as follows: SAVISQKPSRDICQRGTSLTIQCQVDSQVTMMFWYRQQPGQSLTLIATANQGSEATYESGFVIDKFPISRPNLTFSTLTVSNMSPEDSSIYLCSVDNRGQETQYFGPGTRLLVL.

The V gene is TRBV30, the J gene TRBJ1-5; D remains ambiguous. V gave up 1 base and J gave up 2 bases, with 12 bases separating them. The length of the CDR3 is 15 residues. CDR1 is GTSNPN and CDR2 is SVGIG in the germline V gene (reference sequence). The CDR3 sequence: CAWSASLAGNQPQHF. As DNA, the CDR3 is TGTGCCTGGAGTGCGTCGTTGGCCGGCAATCAGCCCCAGCATTTT. Drawing the rest from reference TRBV30 and TRBJ1-5, the complete variable domain is SQTIHQWPATLVQPVGSPLSLECTVEGTSNPNLYWYRQAAGRGLQLLFYSVGIGQISSEVPQNLSASRPQDRQFILSSKKLLLSDSGFYLCAWSASLAGNQPQHFGDGTRLSIL.

The chain is built from TRBV5-1 and TRBJ2-1; 8 bases are shared with TRBD2. The germline V gene encodes CDR1 SGHRS and CDR2 YFSETQ. This CDR3 comprises 15 residues. The V segment lost 2 bases and the J segment 7 bases; nucleotides outside the gene matches: 8. The CDR3 spells CASSFGLAGNNEQFF. For the CDR3, the DNA is TGCGCCAGCAGCTTCGGACTAGCAGGGAATAATGAGCAGTTCTTC.

This chain links TRBV6-6 with TRBJ2-5, with D perhaps assigned TRBD1 or TRBD2 (5 bases each). The V end was cut by 5 bases, the J end by 5 bases, with 15 bases between. Germline V CDR1 and CDR2: MNHNY, SVGAGI (reference sequence). This CDR3 is built from 14 residues. This CDR3 reads CASSAGTPQETQYF. The DNA of the CDR3 is TGTGCCAGCAGTGCCGGGACCCCGCAGGAGACCCAGTACTTC.

At least ten counts were recorded for this clone. The rearrangement joins TRBV7-2 to TRBJ2-7, with D possibly being TRBD1 (6 bases). Germline V gives CDR1 SGHTA, CDR2 FQGNSA. The V gene lost 2 bases and the J gene lost 0 bases, with 14 bases spanning the gap. The CDR3 loop spans 16 amino acids. CDR3 protein: CASSLLRGRTSYEQYF. In DNA form, the CDR3 reads TGTGCCAGCAGCTTACTCAGGGGCCGAACCTCCTACGAGCAGTACTTC.